The clone carrying this TCR beta chain appeared many times. One end of the junction fails to match germline, which may point to a read error. This CDR3 spans 19 amino acids. CDR1 is MNHNS and CDR2 is SASEGT in the germline V gene. The second PCR ran about 6 to 12 cycles with a sample-barcoded 5' primer and J-beta primers. One entry per CDR3 protein, called by TCRdb with MiXCR from the 5' RACE reads. The sample records more than 800,000 distinct CDR3 sequences, 25% to 30% being singletons. The data derive from a study of blood T cells in healthy people across ages. Overall study: Every two T cells gave about one barcoded beta molecule via template switching.

The sequencing sample was made of blood. The chain carries TRBV6-1 and TRBJ2-4, with D perhaps assigned TRBD1 or TRBD2 (5 bases each). The sequence was collected from a woman of 80 years or more in good health. CDR3 sequence: CASSSTGTVDALAKNNQYF. The CDR3 DNA sequence: TGTGCCAGCAGTAGCACCGGGACGGTGGATGCCCTAGCCAAAAACAATCAGTACTTC.